This passage covers 3 T cell receptor beta chains from one sample sequenced in a study of early T cells in non-severe SARS-CoV-2 infection. MiXCR, run by TCRdb on the 5' RACE reads, gives a single entry per CDR3 protein. Of tens of thousands of distinct CDR3 sequences listed, 5.5% to 6.5% were seen once; the top ten hold 9.5% to 15%. What was sequenced was whole blood. The receptors were sampled from an adult who was a healthcare worker with PCR-confirmed SARS-CoV-2 infection or an uninfected control (not recorded which).

The genes are TRBV12-3 or TRBV12-4 and TRBJ2-5; a possible D gene is TRBD2 (6 bases). This CDR3 has 14 amino acids. The ends were cut back, 3 bases at V and 2 bases at J, with 10 bases in the middle. The CDR3 sequence is CASSFSGGQETQYF. The DNA for the CDR3 is TGTGCCAGCAGTTTTTCCGGGGGTCAAGAGACCCAGTACTTC.

This clonotype has at least ten counts. The chain carries TRBV18 and TRBJ1-4, with a tentative D call TRBD1 (6 bases). Germline assignment: CDR1 KGHSH and CDR2 LQKENI. Trimming pared 4 bases from V and 6 bases from J, leaving 15 bases between. The CDR3 is 15 residues long. The CDR3 sequence is CASSHYRDKDEKLFF. CDR3 sequence (DNA): TGTGCCAGCTCACACTACAGGGACAAGGATGAAAAACTGTTTTTT.

In this sample, this clonotype turned up many times. This rearrangement joins TRBV11-2 to TRBJ2-5, with a tentative D call TRBD1 (5 bases). V was pared by 2 bases and J by 4 bases, with 8 bases between. CDR1 is SGHAT and CDR2 is FQNNGV in the germline V gene. This CDR3 region has 13 residues. The chain's CDR3 is CASSLFQGETQYF. CDR3 coding DNA: TGTGCCAGCAGCTTATTTCAGGGAGAGACCCAGTACTTC.